One and the same sample provided the 30 T cell receptor beta chains below, sequenced in a study of blood T cell repertoires in COVID-19. Clones were read by immunoSEQ multiplex PCR, and TCRdb kept only the in-frame ones, dropping some. The top ten hold approximately 1.5% of the sample, which has about 320,000 clones, 86% seen once. The material sequenced was peripheral blood. The receptor set was obtained from a woman aged 50 to 60 with acute or convalescent COVID-19.

The rearrangement joins TRBV28 to TRBJ1-4; 8 bases line up with TRBD1. The CDR3 loop spans 15 amino acids. J gave up 6 bases and V 3 bases, and 6 bases lay outside the gene matches. The V gene's germline CDR1 is MDHEN and CDR2 SYDVKM. CDR3 DNA: TGTGCCAGCAGTTTTCCAGGGGGCGGGTATGAAAAACTGTTTTTT. Translation gives CASSFPGGGYEKLFF.

The genes are TRBV18 and TRBJ2-7, with D tentatively TRBD2 (6 bases). Trimming stripped 3 bases from V and 3 bases from J, with 6 bases between. The CDR3 runs 12 residues. Germline V lookup: CDR1 KGHSH, CDR2 LQKENI. The CDR3 sequence: CASSPEGYEQYF. The CDR3 bases are TGTGCCAGCTCACCGGAGGGCTACGAGCAGTACTTC.

V is TRBV5-4 and J is TRBJ2-7, with TRBD2 as a possible D gene (5 bases). Germline CDR1 and CDR2: SGHNT and YYREEE (reference sequence). Trimming shortened V by 1 base and J by 5 bases, and 13 bases separated the two germline ends. The CDR3 loop spans 14 amino acids. The DNA of the CDR3 is TGTGCCAGCAGCTTGTCTGGGTACGGGGACGAGCAGTACTTC. This sequence encodes CASSLSGYGDEQYF.

This chain connects TRBV18 to TRBJ1-1; 8 bases are a match to TRBD1. Per the germline V gene, CDR1 is KGHSH and CDR2 is LQKENI. The CDR3 consists of 13 residues. V lost 8 bases and J lost 6; bases outside the gene matches: 8. CDR3 DNA sequence: TGTGCCAGCGCCGACAGGGGATGGGCTGAAGCTTTCTTT. As protein: CASADRGWAEAFF.

This sequence joins TRBV5-1 and TRBJ2-3; a weak D match, TRBD1 (6 bases). Germline CDR1 is SGHRS and CDR2 is YFSETQ. V lost 2 bases and J 2 bases, leaving 9 bases between the germline ends. This CDR3 comprises 14 residues. The CDR3 sequence is CASSFTGSTDTQYF. In DNA, the CDR3 is TGCGCCAGCAGCTTTACAGGGTCCACAGATACGCAGTATTTT. Variable domain in full (rest from reference TRBV5-1 and TRBJ2-3): KAGVTQTPRYLIKTRGQQVTLSCSPISGHRSVSWYQQTPGQGLQFLFEYFSETQRNKGNFPGRFSGRQFSNSRSEMNVSTLELGDSALYLCASSFTGSTDTQYFGPGTRLTVL.

This chain links TRBV3-1 (or the pseudogene TRBV3-2) with TRBJ2-7; 10 positions match TRBD2. The CDR3 is 16 amino acids. Germline CDR1 LGHDT, CDR2 YNNKEL (reference sequence). Trimming cost V 3 bases and J 4 bases; bases outside gene matches: 9. The CDR3 spells CASSHYGLAEAYEQYF. In DNA form, the CDR3 reads TGTGCCAGCAGCCATTACGGACTAGCGGAGGCGTACGAGCAGTACTTC.

The gene calls are TRBV15 and TRBJ2-7; tentatively, D is TRBD2 (5 bases). The CDR3 is made up of 16 amino acids. CDR1 LNHNV and CDR2 YYDKDF come from the germline V gene (reference sequence). V dropped 0 bases and J dropped 7 bases, with 19 bases sitting between them. CDR3 region: CATSRDLSRGRGEQYF. Written as DNA, the CDR3 is TGTGCCACCAGCAGAGATCTTTCCAGAGGGAGAGGGGAGCAGTACTTC.

CDR3 protein: CAWSVQDTQYF. In DNA, the CDR3 is TGTGCCTGGAGTGTTCAAGATACGCAGTATTTT. The rearrangement uses TRBV30 and TRBJ2-3; D remains unclear. V lost 0 bases and J lost 5, with 3 bases in between. The CDR3 runs to 11 residues. Germline CDR1 GTSNPN, CDR2 SVGIG (reference sequence).

This clone was observed a single time. One end of the junction is discordant with germline, which a read error may explain. The chain joins TRBV5-1 to TRBJ2-6; 8 bases agree with TRBD2. This CDR3 is 15 amino acids long. Germline CDR1 SGHRS, CDR2 YFSETQ. CDR3 bases: TGCGCCAGCACCCGGGGGGGTACTGGTGCCAACGTCCTGACTTTC. This translates into CASTRGGTGANVLTF. The full variable domain, completed using reference TRBV5-1 and TRBJ2-6, is KAGVTQTPRYLIKTRGQQVTLSCSPISGHRSVSWYQQTPGQGLQFLFEYFSETQRNKGNFPGRFSGRQFSNSRSEMNVSTLELGDSALYLCASTRGGTGANVLTFGAGSRLTVL.

On this clone: Germline and junction disagree at one end, which may indicate a read error. The gene calls are TRBV5-6 and TRBJ2-1; the match to TRBD1 covers 8 bases. This CDR3 contains 11 residues. Germline V lookup: CDR1 SGHDT, CDR2 YYEEEE. CDR3 region: CASSWGQASVF. The CDR3 coding sequence is TGTGCCAGCAGCTGGGGACAGGCCTCGGTCTTC.

The chain couples TRBV21-1 to TRBJ2-2; TRBD1 is taken as the D call from the table, unchecked against the DNA. TRBV21-1 is a documented pseudogene. The length of the CDR3 is 16 residues. CDR3 sequence reads: CASSKPRDRGPGELFF. In nucleotides, the CDR3 is TGTGCCAGCAGCAAGCCCCGGGACAGGGGTCCCGGGGAGCTGTTTTTT.

There are a few counts of this clone. The chain's CDR3 is CASSQRGRGADTQYF. The CDR3 DNA is TGTGCCAGCAGCCAGAGGGGGCGCGGCGCAGATACGCAGTATTTT. The V and J genes are TRBV7-2 and TRBJ2-3; 7 bases map to TRBD1. CDR1 is SGHTA and CDR2 is FQGNSA in the germline V gene. This CDR3 has 15 amino acids. With 5 bases clipped from V and 4 bases from J, the junction kept 9 bases outside the gene matches. The whole variable domain, remainder taken from reference TRBV7-2 and TRBJ2-3, is GAGVSQSPSNKVTEKGKDVELRCDPISGHTALYWYRQSLGQGLEFLIYFQGNSAPDKSGLPSDRFSAERTGGSVSTLTIQRTQQEDSAVYLCASSQRGRGADTQYFGPGTRLTVL.

The CDR3 reads CASSYSLGQGDEKLFF. CDR3 sequence (DNA): TGTGCCAGCAGTTACTCCCTGGGACAGGGGGATGAAAAACTGTTTTTT. This sequence joins TRBV6-5 and TRBJ1-4; 11 nucleotides line up with TRBD1. The CDR3 spans 16 residues. Germline V lookup: CDR1 MNHEY, CDR2 SVGAGI. The trim removed 0 bases at V and 6 bases at J, leaving 3 bases unmatched.

The chain has TRBV5-1 and TRBJ2-7; 7 bases are shared with TRBD2. Germline lookup yields CDR1 SGHRS and CDR2 YFSETQ. The CDR3 consists of 12 residues. V gave up 5 bases and J gave up 5 bases; unmatched junction bases: 4. The CDR3 nucleotides are TGCGCCAGCAGGCGGGAGAGGGACGAGCAGTACTTC. It encodes CASRRERDEQYF.

The chain carries TRBV6-1 and TRBJ2-7, with D perhaps TRBD2 (5 bases). The CDR3 loop spans 13 amino acids. Trimming cost V 1 base and J 5 bases, with 9 bases left between them. Germline CDR1 MNHNS, CDR2 SASEGT. CDR3 nucleotide sequence: TGTGCCAGCAGTGAAGGGGAGCAGGACGAGCAGTACTTC. This codes for CASSEGEQDEQYF.

The chain recombines TRBV21-1 with TRBJ2-1; TRBD2, the table's D call, was not compared with the DNA. TRBV21-1 is described as a pseudogene. The CDR3 length is 16 residues. The CDR3 protein is CASSSARRLVLHEQFF. The DNA for the CDR3 is TGTGCCAGCAGCAGCGCCAGAAGACTAGTCCTCCATGAGCAGTTCTTC.

This CDR3 is CASSIIPGFSSYEQYF. Here the CDR3 DNA reads TGTGCCAGTAGTATCATCCCCGGGTTCAGCTCCTACGAGCAGTACTTC. The chain links TRBV19 to TRBJ2-7; D unclear. V lost 3 bases and J 0 bases, leaving 15 bases between the germline ends. This CDR3 contains 16 residues. Looked up from germline, CDR1 is LNHDA and CDR2 is SQIVND (reference sequence).

In DNA, the CDR3 is TGTGCCAGCAGTTTAGGACAGATAGGCACTGAAGCTTTCTTT. Protein: CASSLGQIGTEAFF. The chain links TRBV27 to TRBJ1-1, with D tentatively TRBD1 (6 bases). The CDR3 extends over 14 amino acids. Trimming removed 2 bases from V and 4 bases from J, with 11 bases in between. Germline lookup yields CDR1 MNHEY and CDR2 SMNVEV (reference sequence).

This clone occurred once. In DNA, the CDR3 is TGTGCCAGCAGCGTAGATCGCAGGGATGGCTACACCTTC. Its translation is CASSVDRRDGYTF. This chain links TRBV9 with TRBJ1-2; perhaps TRBD1 as D (5 bases). V lost 0 bases and J 6 bases, leaving 9 bases between the germline ends. Germline CDR1 is SGDLS and CDR2 is YYNGEE. This CDR3 is 13 amino acids long. Together with reference TRBV9 and TRBJ1-2, the CDR3 gives the full variable domain: DSGVTQTPKHLITATGQRVTLRCSPRSGDLSVYWYQQSLDQGLQFLIQYYNGEERAKGNILERFSAQQFPDLHSELNLSSLELGDSALYFCASSVDRRDGYTFGSGTRLTVV.

The genes are TRBV5-1 and TRBJ1-4; 8 bases align to TRBD1. The CDR3 sequence is 15 residues long. The ends lost 1 base at V and 8 bases at J; junction bases unmatched: 7. Germline CDR1 SGHRS, CDR2 YFSETQ. CDR3 in amino acids: CASSLLGQVGEKLFF. CDR3 coding DNA: TGCGCCAGCAGCTTGTTGGGACAGGTCGGAGAAAAACTGTTTTTT. Based on the CDR3 plus reference TRBV5-1 and TRBJ1-4, the full variable domain is KAGVTQTPRYLIKTRGQQVTLSCSPISGHRSVSWYQQTPGQGLQFLFEYFSETQRNKGNFPGRFSGRQFSNSRSEMNVSTLELGDSALYLCASSLLGQVGEKLFFGSGTQLSVL.

CDR3 sequence: CASSQDRRGQFF. The DNA of the CDR3 is TGTGCCAGCAGCCAAGATAGGAGGGGGCAGTTCTTC. The V call is TRBV4-2, the J call TRBJ2-1; a possible D gene is TRBD2 (6 bases). The CDR3 is 12 residues long. Trimming stripped 0 bases from V and 12 bases from J, with 9 bases between. Germline V CDR1 and CDR2: LGHNA, YNFKEQ.

The genes are TRBV7-3 and TRBJ2-2; possibly TRBD2 for D (5 bases). Germline V gene sequence: CDR1 SGHTA, CDR2 FQGTGA. V was shortened by 4 bases and J by 6 bases, with 15 bases between the two germline ends. The CDR3 covers 15 residues. CDR3 DNA sequence: TGTGCCAGCAGCTCAATGTCGGGGAATCCCGGGGAGCTGTTTTTT. This sequence encodes CASSSMSGNPGELFF.

The chain recombines TRBV19 with TRBJ1-5; D is unresolved. CDR3 length: 13 residues. Deletions cut 4 bases from V and 4 bases from J, with 8 bases between. Germline CDR1 LNHDA, CDR2 SQIVND (reference sequence). CDR3 nucleotide sequence: TGTGCCAGTAGTAACGGGGTTAATCAGCCCCAGCATTTT. Its protein is CASSNGVNQPQHF.

This clone was detected a few times. The V call is TRBV9, the J call TRBJ2-3; 8 nucleotides align to TRBD2. Per the germline V gene, CDR1 is SGDLS and CDR2 is YYNGEE. The CDR3 spans 15 residues. The V segment lost 2 bases and the J segment 2 bases; nucleotides outside the gene matches: 4. The CDR3 sequence: CASSVTSGSTDTQYF. CDR3 coding DNA: TGTGCCAGCAGCGTTACTAGCGGTTCCACAGATACGCAGTATTTT.

The chain carries TRBV7-8 and TRBJ1-4; tentatively, D is TRBD1 (5 bases). The CDR3 sequence is 15 residues long. Deletions cut 1 base from V and 3 bases from J, with 9 bases between. Per germline, CDR1 SGHVS and CDR2 FQNEAQ. The DNA for the CDR3 is TGTGCCAGCAGCTTAGGTCGACAGCCTAATGAAAAACTGTTTTTT. This sequence encodes CASSLGRQPNEKLFF.

V gene TRBV5-1 combines with J gene TRBJ2-7, with a tentative D call TRBD2 (6 bases). The CDR3 has 15 residues. From germline, CDR1 is SGHRS and CDR2 YFSETQ. V lost 2 bases to trimming and J lost 3 bases, with 15 bases between them. The CDR3 bases are TGCGCCAGCAGCTTAGGGCGGGGAAACGACTACGAGCAGTACTTC. Protein: CASSLGRGNDYEQYF.

The chain uses TRBV28 and TRBJ2-3, with 16 bases matching TRBD2. Germline V CDR1 and CDR2: MDHEN, SYDVKM. Trimming removed 6 bases from V and 1 base from J; junction bases left unmatched: 16. This CDR3 has 21 amino acids. The CDR3 region is CASSRGTSGRAIMGGTDTQYF. The CDR3 bases are TGTGCCAGCAGCCGAGGGACTAGCGGGAGGGCCATAATGGGCGGCACAGATACGCAGTATTTT. Full variable domain (outside the CDR3, taken from reference TRBV28 and TRBJ2-3): DVKVTQSSRYLVKRTGEKVFLECVQDMDHENMFWYRQDPGLGLRLIYFSYDVKMKEKGDIPEGYSVSREKKERFSLILESASTNQTSMYLCASSRGTSGRAIMGGTDTQYFGPGTRLTVL.

The chain links TRBV28 to TRBJ2-7; 7 nucleotides line up with TRBD2. The CDR3 extends over 15 amino acids. Unmatched junction bases numbered 5, after V lost 3 bases and J lost 0 bases. Germline CDR1 and CDR2: MDHEN and SYDVKM. The CDR3 nucleotides read TGTGCCAGCAGTTTGGCTAGCGGATTCTCCTACGAGCAGTACTTC. Its protein product is CASSLASGFSYEQYF.

The J gene is TRBJ1-6, the V gene TRBV5-5; D perhaps matches TRBD1 (5 bases). CDR3 length: 16 amino acids. Germline lookup yields CDR1 SGHKS and CDR2 YYEKEE (reference sequence). With 0 bases removed from V and 7 bases from J, the gap between germline ends came to 14 bases. The CDR3 protein is CASSLEPGRANSPLHF. In DNA, the CDR3 is TGTGCCAGCAGCTTGGAACCCGGCAGGGCGAATTCACCCCTCCACTTT.

CDR3 coding DNA: TGTGCCAGCAGCCGGTTGGCCACTAATGAAAAACTGTTTTTT. Its protein product is CASSRLATNEKLFF. The genes are TRBV3-1 (or the pseudogene TRBV3-2) and TRBJ1-4; D is uncertain. V gave up 4 bases and J gave up 2 bases, with 8 bases separating them. The CDR3 totals 14 residues. Germline V gene sequence: CDR1 LGHDT, CDR2 YNNKEL (reference sequence).